This T cell receptor (beta chain) was sequenced for a study of blood T cell repertoires in COVID-19. Looking at the study overall: The analysed material was cDNA or gDNA that came from T cells, B-cell-depleted T cells, or PBMCs.

Original methodology: Reference gene primer amplification in the assay estimated nucleated cell counts. Produced via immunoSEQ multiplex PCR; TCRdb's table is partial and in-frame only. The D gene and trimming were derived from the DNA, and the V and J assignments and clone size from that table. The table includes around 310,000 clones, about 88% detected once. Sample: peripheral blood. This TCR derives from a woman aged 55-70 years with acute or convalescent COVID-19.

The CDR3, as DNA: TGTGCCAGCAGCAGAGAGGGACAGGGAAAAAACATTCAGTACTTC. This encodes CASSREGQGKNIQYF. The rearrangement links TRBV7-9 to TRBJ2-4, with TRBD1 identical over 9 bases. The CDR3 loop spans 15 amino acids. Germline CDR1 is SEHNR and CDR2 is FQNEAQ (reference sequence). V lost 5 bases, J lost 4 bases, and 6 bases stayed unmatched.